The 18 T cell receptor beta chains listed next were all sequenced from one sample in a study of T cell responses to AZD1222 COVID-19 vaccine. The table came from immunoSEQ multiplex PCR; TCRdb's copy has only in-frame clones and leaves some out. The repertoire holds tens of thousands of clones, roughly 80% seen once, with over 12% in the top ten. The input for sequencing was peripheral blood, taken 28 days after the second AZD1222 dose. The receptors stem from an adult who received the AZD1222 COVID-19 vaccine.

The chain combines TRBV30 with TRBJ1-5; 7 bases line up with TRBD1. The germline CDR1 and CDR2 sequences are GTSNPN and SVGIG (reference sequence). Trimming removed 4 bases from V and 6 bases from J; junction bases left unmatched: 6. This CDR3 has 13 residues. The CDR3 DNA follows: TGTGCCTGGAAAGGGGGCGCAGGTCAGCCCCAGCATTTT. It encodes CAWKGGAGQPQHF. The full variable domain, in which reference TRBV30 and TRBJ1-5 provide the parts outside the CDR3, is SQTIHQWPATLVQPVGSPLSLECTVEGTSNPNLYWYRQAAGRGLQLLFYSVGIGQISSEVPQNLSASRPQDRQFILSSKKLLLSDSGFYLCAWKGGAGQPQHFGDGTRLSIL.

The chain is built from TRBV30 and TRBJ2-2; D might be TRBD2 (5 bases). Germline loops: CDR1 GTSNPN, CDR2 SVGIG (reference sequence). The V end was cut by 1 base, the J end by 5 bases, with 11 bases between. The CDR3 spans 14 residues. This CDR3 is CAWSGIGVTGELFF. The CDR3 DNA reads TGTGCCTGGAGTGGAATCGGGGTGACCGGGGAGCTGTTTTTT. Looking up the rest from reference TRBV30 and TRBJ2-2 gives the full variable domain: SQTIHQWPATLVQPVGSPLSLECTVEGTSNPNLYWYRQAAGRGLQLLFYSVGIGQISSEVPQNLSASRPQDRQFILSSKKLLLSDSGFYLCAWSGIGVTGELFFGEGSRLTVL.

Comments on this clone: Other DNA sequences in the sample encode the same CDR3. The chain employs TRBV30 and TRBJ1-2, with TRBD1 matching 7 bases. The CDR3 loop spans 13 amino acids. Trimming cost V 2 bases and J 8 bases; bases outside gene matches: 8. Germline V lookup: CDR1 GTSNPN, CDR2 SVGIG (reference sequence). The CDR3 nucleotides are TGTGCCTGGAGTAGGGACAGACCGAGGGGCTACACCTTC. It yields the protein CAWSRDRPRGYTF.

This clone was seen a handful of times. The J gene is TRBJ1-1, the V gene TRBV6-5; TRBD1 agrees at 10 bases. Germline assignment: CDR1 MNHEY and CDR2 SVGAGI. The CDR3 runs to 15 residues. J gave up 11 bases and V 4 bases, and 13 bases lay outside the gene matches. CDR3 protein: CASSLGQGYRSRAFF. CDR3 nucleotides: TGTGCCAGCAGTTTGGGACAGGGGTATAGAAGTCGGGCTTTCTTT.

V and J are TRBV5-1 and TRBJ2-1, with 7 bases fitting TRBD1. CDR1 and CDR2 from the germline V gene are SGHRS and YFSETQ. The CDR3 is made up of 15 amino acids. V lost 0 bases, J lost 4 bases, and 4 bases stayed unmatched. DNA of the CDR3: TGCGCCAGCAGCTTGGGGGCAGGGGGATACAATGAGCAGTTCTTC. Translating it yields CASSLGAGGYNEQFF. Combining the CDR3 with reference TRBV5-1 and TRBJ2-1 gives the whole variable domain KAGVTQTPRYLIKTRGQQVTLSCSPISGHRSVSWYQQTPGQGLQFLFEYFSETQRNKGNFPGRFSGRQFSNSRSEMNVSTLELGDSALYLCASSLGAGGYNEQFFGPGTRLTVL.

The chain couples TRBV5-1 to TRBJ2-1; the match to TRBD2 covers 12 bases. The germline gives CDR1 SGHRS, CDR2 YFSETQ. V was clipped by 3 bases and J by 0 bases; unmatched bases: 4. The CDR3 runs 17 residues. The CDR3 DNA follows: TGCGCCAGCAGCTCGGGACTAGCGGGCCTCTCCTACAATGAGCAGTTCTTC. Translating gives CASSSGLAGLSYNEQFF.

CDR3 nucleotides: TGTGCCAGCAGCGAGGGAAGTACCAAAAACATTCAGTACTTC. Amino acids: CASSEGSTKNIQYF. This sequence joins TRBV5-6 and TRBJ2-4; D is perhaps TRBD2 (5 bases). Per the germline V gene, CDR1 is SGHDT and CDR2 is YYEEEE. CDR3 length: 14 amino acids. The V and J ends lost 4 bases and 2 bases respectively, with 10 bases between them.

The chain has TRBV27 and TRBJ1-5, with no clear D. V lost 6 bases to trimming and J lost 0 bases, with 12 bases between them. Per the germline V gene, CDR1 is MNHEY and CDR2 is SMNVEV (reference sequence). The CDR3 runs to 15 residues. This CDR3 reads CASSPRGFSNQPQHF. For the CDR3, the DNA is TGTGCCAGCAGCCCGCGAGGGTTTAGCAATCAGCCCCAGCATTTT.

The chain uses TRBV11-2 and TRBJ2-3; D remains unclear. Trimming took 6 bases from V and 8 from J, leaving 18 bases between them. In germline, CDR1 is SGHAT, CDR2 FQNNGV. CDR3 size: 14 residues. DNA of the CDR3: TGTGCCAGCAGTACACCGCGAGCATTTGGTACGCAGTATTTT. It translates to CASSTPRAFGTQYF.

This chain links TRBV28 with TRBJ1-1, with D uncertain. The germline V and J ends were trimmed by 5 bases and 1 base, with 11 bases remaining between them. Germline CDR1 reads MDHEN; CDR2 reads SYDVKM. This CDR3 has 14 residues. The CDR3 DNA follows: TGTGCCAGCAGTCTCGTCCTCACGAACACTGAAGCTTTCTTT. Protein sequence: CASSLVLTNTEAFF.

The J gene is TRBJ1-6, the V gene TRBV6-5; 9 bases line up with TRBD1. Germline V gene lookup returns CDR1 MNHEY and CDR2 SVGAGI. This CDR3 spans 13 amino acids. V lost 10 bases and J lost 5; bases outside the gene matches: 3. Written as DNA, the CDR3 is TGTGCCACGAGGACAGGGGATAATTCACCCCTCCACTTT. Amino acids: CATRTGDNSPLHF.

The genes are TRBV29-1 and TRBJ1-2, with TRBD1 identical over 8 bases. The CDR3 sequence is 13 residues long. Unmatched junction bases numbered 7, after V lost 5 bases and J lost 5 bases. CDR1 is SQVTM and CDR2 is ANQGSEA in the germline V gene. The CDR3 DNA is TGCAGCGTTCCACAGGGGGAAGGTTATGGCTACACCTTC. It translates to CSVPQGEGYGYTF.

The V gene is TRBV2, the J gene TRBJ1-5; 8 bases match TRBD1. V lost 6 bases, J lost 4 bases, and 8 bases stayed unmatched. Germline assignment: CDR1 SNHLY and CDR2 FYNNEI. The CDR3 totals 15 residues. CDR3 bases: TGTGCCAGCAGGGGGACAGGCTATCTTAATCAGCCCCAGCATTTT. Its protein product is CASRGTGYLNQPQHF. Full variable domain (outside the CDR3, taken from reference TRBV2 and TRBJ1-5): EPEVTQTPSHQVTQMGQEVILRCVPISNHLYFYWYRQILGQKVEFLVSFYNNEISEKSEIFDDQFSVERPDGSNFTLKIRSTKLEDSAMYFCASRGTGYLNQPQHFGDGTRLSIL.

Turning to this clone: Mismatch with germline at one junction end may stem from a read error. This chain joins TRBV19 and TRBJ2-4, with TRBD1 matching 9 bases. This CDR3 is built from 11 residues. Germline V lookup: CDR1 LNHDA, CDR2 SQIVND (reference sequence). Written as DNA, the CDR3 is TGTGCCAGTAGGGAGGGGGACAGGGTAAACTTC. Translating it yields CASREGDRVNF.

Written as DNA, the CDR3 is TGTGCCTGGAGTAGGCCGAATGAAAAACTGTTTTTT. This encodes CAWSRPNEKLFF. This chain joins TRBV30 and TRBJ1-4; D gene unclear. Germline V gives CDR1 GTSNPN, CDR2 SVGIG (reference sequence). The V end was cut by 2 bases, the J end by 5 bases, with 6 bases between. The CDR3 sequence is 12 residues long.

The chain joins TRBV18 to TRBJ1-3, with D maybe TRBD1 (5 bases). Germline assignment: CDR1 KGHSH and CDR2 LQKENI. CDR3 length equals 19 residues. V gave up 2 bases and J gave up 0 bases, with 20 bases separating them. The CDR3 DNA reads as TGTGCCAGCTCACCAAACCTCTTAGGGACGGAAAACTCTGGAAACACCATATATTTT. The encoded protein is CASSPNLLGTENSGNTIYF.

The chain carries TRBV3-1 (or the pseudogene TRBV3-2) and TRBJ1-2; possible D gene TRBD1, 6 bases. Trimming removed 1 base at V and 7 bases at J, with 10 bases between. From germline, CDR1 is LGHDT and CDR2 YNNKEL (reference sequence). This CDR3 region has 13 residues. The CDR3 reads CASSQGRGRGYTF. CDR3 nucleotide sequence: TGTGCCAGCAGCCAAGGCAGGGGTCGTGGCTACACCTTC.

The V and J genes are TRBV7-9 and TRBJ1-2; D remains unclear. Germline lookup yields CDR1 SEHNR and CDR2 FQNEAQ (reference sequence). V was pared by 3 bases and J by 0 bases, with 5 bases between. CDR3 size: 13 residues. Here the CDR3 DNA reads TGTGCCAGCAGCTTGGGGACTAACTATGGCTACACCTTC. Translating gives CASSLGTNYGYTF.